This TCR beta chain was found in a study of blood T cell repertoires in COVID-19. This clone has only a few counts. Original processing notes: The assay estimated nucleated cells by amplifying reference gene primers. Some clones are missing from TCRdb's copy, which holds only in-frame ones; the method was immunoSEQ multiplex PCR. V and J calls and clone size are given by that table; D and trimming were obtained from the DNA. The sample carries around 78,000 clones, approximately 86% recorded once. The CDR3 sequence is 13 residues long. With 5 bases removed from V and 7 bases from J, the gap between germline ends came to 14 bases. Germline V CDR1 and CDR2: MNHNY, SVGAGI (reference sequence).

The chain carries TRBV6-6 and TRBJ1-2; D uncertain. The sequenced sample consisted of peripheral blood. The source is a woman aged 55-75 years with acute or convalescent COVID-19. The CDR3 is CASSPPSSGGYTF. The CDR3 DNA reads as TGTGCCAGCAGTCCCCCGAGTTCTGGTGGCTACACCTTC.